Listed below are T cell receptor beta chains from one sample, sequenced in a study of early stage breast cancer tumors. This table comes from immunoSEQ multiplex PCR, and its TCRdb copy is limited to in-frame clones, with some not included. The profile shows 39,000 or so clones, approximately 78% of them singletons. Sequencing used blood. The source is a person between 50 and 60 years old with breast cancer. Both conserved end residues are part of each CDR3. Fields, in order: clone size, D gene, J gene, V gene, CDR3 DNA, CDR3 protein. The D gene is left open where the match is weak. Clone size is stated in some rows and not others, as once, few, many or a class when expanded.

few	NA	TRBJ2-2	TRBV2	TGTGCCAGCACGGAACAGATCTCTAACACCGGGGAGCTGTTTTTT	CASTEQISNTGELFF
NA	NA	TRBJ2-3	TRBV5-1	TGCGCCAGCAGCCCTGGCGGGGGCGACACAGATACGCAGTATTTT	CASSPGGGDTDTQYF
NA	TRBD1	TRBJ2-2	TRBV9	TGTGCCAGCAGCGGACCGGCAGGGGGATTGGGCGGGGAGCTGTTTTTT	CASSGPAGGLGGELFF
NA	NA	TRBJ2-3	TRBV7-3	TGTGCCAGCAGCCTCTGGGGCGCCGCAGATACGCAGTATTTT	CASSLWGAADTQYF
NA	TRBD1	TRBJ1-2	TRBV2	TGTGCCAGTCGGACAGGACTAAACTATGGCTACACCTTC	CASRTGLNYGYTF
few	TRBD1	TRBJ1-1	TRBV6-6	TGTGCCAGCAAGAACGGACAGGAAAACACTGAAGCTTTCTTT	CASKNGQENTEAFF
NA	TRBD1	TRBJ2-7	TRBV7-8	TGTGCCAGCAGCTCCCGGGACAGGGGTAGCGAGCAGTACTTC	CASSSRDRGSEQYF
NA	NA	TRBJ1-3	TRBV6-1	TGTGCCAGCAGCCTAGTAAAGGGGAACACCATATATTTT	CASSLVKGNTIYF
few	TRBD1	TRBJ1-5	TRBV9	TGTGCCAGCAGCGTAGGATACAGGGGAGATCAGCCCCAGCATTTT	CASSVGYRGDQPQHF
NA	TRBD1	TRBJ2-6	TRBV5-6	TGTGCCAGCAGCTTGGTGTCCGGGACAGGAAGGTCTGGGGCCAACGTCCTGACTTTC	CASSLVSGTGRSGANVLTF